The T cell receptor (beta chain) described here comes from a study of OX40 agonist ivuxolimab in advanced cancers. Overall study context: Prior anti-PD-1, anti-PD-L1 or anti-CTLA-4 therapy did not bar entry, and approximately 40% had some. Whole-study findings and limits: Both CD4+ and CD8+ T cell populations in blood had undergone clonal expansion by week 6 at 0.1 to 3.0 mg/kg. The authors did not determine the antigen specificity of the expanded peripheral T cells.

Germline values: CDR1 SGHNT, CDR2 YYREEE (reference sequence). V lost 4 bases to trimming and J lost 6 bases, with 7 bases between them. The CDR3 length is 12 residues. TCRdb keeps only in-frame clones here, not all; method: immunoSEQ multiplex PCR. The table shows about 45,000 clones, with around 90% occurring only once. Autoimmune disease history or systemic immunosuppression excluded patients. On this clone itself: The antigen remains unidentified.

The origin of this receptor is an adult with an advanced solid tumor such as melanoma, head and neck, liver or kidney cancer. The V call is TRBV5-4, the J call TRBJ2-2, with D uncertain. The starting material was CD4+ or CD8+ T cells sorted from blood, obtained in a trial of the OX40 agonist ivuxolimab. CDR3 region: CASSPRAGELFF. For the CDR3, the DNA is TGTGCCAGCAGCCCCCGAGCCGGGGAGCTGTTTTTT.